This TCR beta chain came from a study of cytomegalovirus exposure and HLA in healthy donors. Study outcomes and limitations: In a later analysis, several top co-occurrence clusters appeared linked to parvovirus B19, influenza, CMV and Epstein-Barr virus. Accounts indicate the classifier identified cytomegalovirus status with strong specificity and sensitivity. Accurate predictions that matched the HLA-A and HLA-B alleles of most subjects were reportedly made from TCR beta sequences.

The CDR3 runs to 17 residues. Germline V lookup: CDR1 MDHEN, CDR2 SYDVKM. V gave up 6 bases and J gave up 7 bases; unmatched junction bases: 14. The study ran its PCR with 60 Vbeta and 13 Jbeta primers. Sequencing used immunoSEQ multiplex PCR; TCRdb keeps in-frame clones, though not all of them. The sample records roughly 93,000 clones, more than 60% being singletons. A note on this clone: Its specificity is unknown.

The chain links TRBV28 to TRBJ2-1, with 11 positions matching TRBD2. The source material was PBMCs. The clonotype originates from a man younger than 35 in good health and CMV-seropositive. The CDR3 here is CASRELAGAQNMNEQFF. The CDR3 coding sequence is TGTGCCAGCAGGGAACTAGCGGGAGCCCAAAATATGAATGAGCAGTTCTTC.